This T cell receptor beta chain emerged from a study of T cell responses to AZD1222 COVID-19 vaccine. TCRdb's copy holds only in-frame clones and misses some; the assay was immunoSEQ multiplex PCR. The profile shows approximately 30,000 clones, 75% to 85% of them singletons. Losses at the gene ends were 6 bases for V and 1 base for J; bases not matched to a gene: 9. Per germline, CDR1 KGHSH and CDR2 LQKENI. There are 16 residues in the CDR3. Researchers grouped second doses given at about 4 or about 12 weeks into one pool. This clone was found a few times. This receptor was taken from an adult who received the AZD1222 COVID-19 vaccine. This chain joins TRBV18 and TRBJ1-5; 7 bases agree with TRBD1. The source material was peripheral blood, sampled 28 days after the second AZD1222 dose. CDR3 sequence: CASSQQGSRSNQPQHF. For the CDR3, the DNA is TGTGCCAGCTCTCAACAGGGGAGTAGAAGCAATCAGCCCCAGCATTTT.